This TCR beta chain was retrieved from a study of CD8 T cells in Susac syndrome. Overall study results and limits: Regarding the TCR sequencing and HLA analysis, the study admitted that a relatively small number of individuals were involved.

Remarks on this clonotype: Its antigen is not identified.

Germline V gene data show CDR1 as DFQATT and CDR2 as SNEGSKA (reference sequence). CDR3 length equals 18 residues. The trim removed 2 bases at V and 10 bases at J, leaving 15 bases unmatched. It was with random hexamers that roughly 0.45 to 1 ug RNA was reverse transcribed. An immunoSEQ multiplex PCR generated amplified TCR beta CDR3 products spanning 54 Vbeta and 13 Jbeta. TCRdb itself ran the immunoSEQ multiplex PCR reads through MiXCR, one entry per CDR3 protein. The sample consists of around 270,000 distinct CDR3 sequences, 89% of them appearing once. The specimen was CD8+ T cells from PBMCs. The clonotype was recovered from a human donor with multiple sclerosis. The rearrangement uses TRBV20-1 and TRBJ2-1; 15 nucleotides agree with TRBD2. The CDR3, as DNA: TGCAGTGCTAGATCCCAATCCGGGACTAGCGGGGGGCTGGACGAGCAGTTCTTC. Its translation is CSARSQSGTSGGLDEQFF.